The entry below describes one TCR beta chain. Per germline, CDR1 LGHNA and CDR2 YSLEER. The V gene lost 0 bases and the J gene lost 2 bases, with 12 bases spanning the gap. The CDR3 consists of 16 residues. Sequencing was performed with immunoSEQ multiplex PCR; in TCRdb, only in-frame clones are kept and a portion is missing. This sample yields about 53,000 clones, of which approximately 86% are seen a single time; roughly 5.3% belongs to the top ten. This record belongs to a study of technical replicates of blood from several donors. V and J are TRBV4-3 and TRBJ2-3, with a tentative D call TRBD1 (6 bases). The source is a human donor in good health. Some clones in this sample may be carry-over from other donors' samples. The sequencing input was PBMCs. CDR3 sequence: CASSQDGGPTTDTQYF. CDR3 DNA: TGCGCCAGCAGCCAAGATGGGGGCCCGACCACAGATACGCAGTATTTT.